There are many counts of the clone carrying this T cell receptor beta chain. The data were obtained in a study of T cells in Graves' hyperthyroidism and ophthalmopathy. It was uncontrolled infection, other autoimmune disease, pregnancy or lactation that excluded patients. The authors took PBMCs from 7.5 to 10 ml fresh peripheral blood. Germline V gives CDR1 SNHLY, CDR2 FYNNEI. The trim removed 6 bases at V and 3 bases at J, leaving 5 bases unmatched. The CDR3 is made up of 14 amino acids. TCR beta CDR3 region amplification was performed from RNA transcripts. The TCR CDR3 first-round RT-PCR relied on the HTBI primer set. In TCRdb, the multiplex PCR reads were re-called with MiXCR into one record per CDR3 protein. The table lists approximately 300,000 distinct CDR3 sequences, 15% to 20% of them singletons.

This receptor was taken from a woman between 55 and 75 years old with Graves' ophthalmopathy. Sequencing was done on a sample of blood. This chain links TRBV2 with TRBJ1-3; 7 positions agree with TRBD1. The CDR3 DNA follows: TGTGCCAGCAGCCTTACAGGGGTTGGAAACACCATATATTTT. This codes for CASSLTGVGNTIYF.